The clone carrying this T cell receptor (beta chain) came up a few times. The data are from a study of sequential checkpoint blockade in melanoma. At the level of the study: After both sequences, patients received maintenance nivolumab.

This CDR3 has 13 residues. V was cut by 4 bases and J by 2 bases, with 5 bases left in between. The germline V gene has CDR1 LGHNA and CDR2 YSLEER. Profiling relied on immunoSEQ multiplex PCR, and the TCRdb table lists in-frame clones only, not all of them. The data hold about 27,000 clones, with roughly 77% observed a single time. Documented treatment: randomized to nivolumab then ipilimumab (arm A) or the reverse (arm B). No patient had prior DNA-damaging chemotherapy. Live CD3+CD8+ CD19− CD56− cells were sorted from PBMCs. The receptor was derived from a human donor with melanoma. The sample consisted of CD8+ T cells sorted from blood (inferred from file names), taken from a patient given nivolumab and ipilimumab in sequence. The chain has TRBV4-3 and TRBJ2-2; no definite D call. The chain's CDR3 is CASSPVNTGELFF. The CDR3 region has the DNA TGCGCCAGCAGCCCAGTCAACACCGGGGAGCTGTTTTTT.